What follows are 5 T cell receptor beta chains derived from one specimen sequenced in a study of blood T cell repertoires in COVID-19. Assay used: immunoSEQ multiplex PCR; TCRdb lists only in-frame clones, some missing. Of 300,000 to 450,000 clones listed, around 87% are singletons. Sequenced material: peripheral blood. Receptors originate from a woman in her 30s with COVID-19, enrolled during active disease.

The chain joins TRBV21-1 to TRBJ2-1; the DNA was not compared with TRBD2, the D call given in the table. TRBV21-1 is a pseudogene. The CDR3 runs to 16 residues. The CDR3 sequence: CASSKNSESVVTEQFF. CDR3 in DNA: TGTGCCAGCAGCAAAAATAGCGAGAGTGTGGTGACTGAGCAGTTCTTC.

The gene calls are TRBV12-3 or TRBV12-4 and TRBJ1-2, with D uncertain. The CDR3 covers 13 residues. V was pared by 4 bases and J by 2 bases, with 8 bases between. This chain's CDR3 is CASSSDGNYGYTF. CDR3 coding DNA: TGTGCCAGCAGTTCCGACGGGAACTATGGCTACACCTTC.

The rearrangement links TRBV4-3 to TRBJ2-3; TRBD1 might be the D (7 bases). Trimming pared 0 bases from V and 4 bases from J, leaving 14 bases between. In germline, CDR1 is LGHNA, CDR2 YSLEER. The CDR3 covers 16 residues. The CDR3 loop reads CASSQDIGRGADTQYF. The CDR3 DNA reads as TGCGCCAGCAGCCAAGATATTGGCAGGGGGGCAGATACGCAGTATTTT.

The rearrangement links TRBV10-3 to TRBJ2-5, with 11 bases lining up with TRBD1. Trimming cost V 5 bases and J 5 bases; bases outside gene matches: 10. CDR3 length: 16 amino acids. Germline V gene sequence: CDR1 ENHRY, CDR2 SYGVKD. CDR3 residues: CAISSPGQGGLETQYF. DNA of the CDR3: TGTGCCATCAGTTCCCCGGGACAGGGGGGTTTGGAGACCCAGTACTTC.

This sequence joins TRBV2 and TRBJ2-7, with 10 bases fitting TRBD2. Looked up from germline, CDR1 is SNHLY and CDR2 is FYNNEI. V was clipped by 6 bases and J by 5 bases; unmatched bases: 7. This CDR3 has 14 amino acids. CDR3 in amino acids: CASRASGSFHEQYF. The CDR3 coding sequence is TGTGCCAGCAGGGCTAGCGGGAGTTTCCACGAGCAGTACTTC.